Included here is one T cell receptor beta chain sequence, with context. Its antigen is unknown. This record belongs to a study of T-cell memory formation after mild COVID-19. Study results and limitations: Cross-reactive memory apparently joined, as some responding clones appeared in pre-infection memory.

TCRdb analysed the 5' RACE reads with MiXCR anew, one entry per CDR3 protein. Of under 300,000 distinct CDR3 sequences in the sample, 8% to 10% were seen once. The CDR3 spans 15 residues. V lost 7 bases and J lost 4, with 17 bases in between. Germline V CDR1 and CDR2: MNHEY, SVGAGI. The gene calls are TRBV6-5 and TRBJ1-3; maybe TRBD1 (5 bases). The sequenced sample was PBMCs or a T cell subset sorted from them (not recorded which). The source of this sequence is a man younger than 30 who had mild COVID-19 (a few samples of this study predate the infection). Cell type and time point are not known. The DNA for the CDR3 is TGTGCCAGCACCTCTGGGGCCTCGAGAGGAAACACCATATATTTT. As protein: CASTSGASRGNTIYF.